This T cell receptor (beta chain) was identified in a study of T cell responses to AZD1222 COVID-19 vaccine. This table comes from immunoSEQ multiplex PCR, and its TCRdb copy is limited to in-frame clones, with some not included. The sample records 95,000 to 100,000 clones, more than 75% being singletons. V gave up 4 bases and J gave up 6 bases; unmatched junction bases: 4. Germline V gene sequence: CDR1 SEHNR, CDR2 FQNEAQ (reference sequence). The CDR3 is made up of 13 amino acids. Concerning this clone: Its antigen remains unidentified.

General study points: Repertoires were collected only later (after the peak T cell response had occurred). Clonal diversity may have been underestimated in mostly white British donors.

Sample: peripheral blood, taken 28 days after the second AZD1222 dose. The gene calls are TRBV7-9 and TRBJ1-1, with 8 bases aligning to TRBD1. The TCR sequence derives from an adult who received the AZD1222 COVID-19 vaccine. Here the CDR3 DNA reads TGTGCCAGCAGCTCACAGGGGGAGGCTGAAGCTTTCTTT. Its translation is CASSSQGEAEAFF.